The present T cell receptor (beta chain) was sequenced within a study of beta chain features in type 1 diabetes (dated by TCRdb to 2016 to 2019). In terms of the full investigation: Mean age, gender distribution, total cell number and subset yield were not different between patients and healthy donors. A total of some 100,000,000 sorted cells were examined across all samples, and a strong correlation was observed between cell number per subset and RNA yield. In the study, TCRB repertoires of sorted circulating CD4+ T cell subsets from recently diagnosed type 1 diabetes patients were compared with those of matched healthy donors. Regulatory and stem cell-like memory subsets were isolated from only 8 patients and roughly eight healthy donors, whereas naive and central memory subsets came from all 28 donors.

Looking up the germline V gene (reference sequence) yields CDR1 MNHEY and CDR2 SMNVEV. The junction shows trimming of 6 bases on V and 6 bases on J, and the gene matches do not reach 11 bases of it. From its cysteine to its phenylalanine, the CDR3 spans 14 amino acids. The entry retains the CDR3 DNA only, 42 bases that are in frame from base 1. The High Capacity cDNA Reverse Transcription Kit was used to reverse transcribe all of the isolated RNA, meaning that expressed TCRB transcripts were what got sequenced. Deep immunoSEQ sequencing was applied to naive, central memory and regulatory T cell samples, giving an average of around 3.4 million total reads per sample. Sorted cells were lysed in RLT buffer and RNA was extracted with DNase-treated RNeasy Micro or Mini kits, depending on cell number. To prevent cross-contamination, every cell subset was processed on its own, while patient and healthy donor samples were processed together. Using the immunoSEQ multiplex PCR, TCRB sequences were amplified from cDNA into 87-bp fragments spanning the CDR3 region. Sequencing of the amplicons was done on the Illumina HiSeq platform. For the original study's pipeline: Synthetic template baselines were used to correct PCR bias computationally, reads within Hamming distance 2 were collapsed, and singletons that could not be merged were discarded. Reads were aligned against IMGT to assign V, D and J genes, CDR3 length and insertions or deletions at six rearrangement sites. Clonotype counts were normalized to sorted cell number within each subset before computing true diversity and Gini coefficients with the tcR R package. The overlap coefficient, calculated on TCRB nucleotide sequences, was used to measure repertoire sharing. As a proxy for the pre-selection repertoire, out-of-frame TCRB sequences from naive cells were analyzed. The table comes from immuneACCESS by way of TCRdb, which keeps in-frame sequences with V and J called. Part of the clones is missing from these tables; in studies checked, under half for an unresolved V gene and the rest for unknown reasons. From that table come the V and J calls and clone size; the DNA was used to work out D and trimming. The sample contains approximately 730,000 clones, 13% of them found a single time. The leading ten clones occupy approximately 0.022% of the sample.

General findings and caveats noted by the study authors: Shorter templates might have been favored by PCR, but patient and control samples were amplified and corrected together, so both groups would have been affected equally by any skew. Because cDNA was sequenced instead of genomic DNA, activated cells with high expression could be over-represented, although the groups did not differ in activation or CD3 levels. At VDJ recombination sites, patients with type 1 diabetes made fewer insertions and deleted more nucleotides, a pattern implying thymic rearrangement abnormalities. Only small numbers of individuals were included in the HLA sub-analyses, which left unresolved whether HLA type had any influence on TCRB rearrangement. Naive, central memory and regulatory TCRB repertoires appeared more similar among patients than among healthy donors. Type 1 diabetes patients showed a moderate but significant shortening of TCRB CDR3 length in all four CD4+ subsets.

From each donor, a single peripheral blood sample of around 120 mL on average was drawn into heparinised tubes. Naive, central memory, regulatory and stem cell-like memory CD4+ T cells were sorted on a BD FACSAria II using a panel including CD45RO, CCR7, CD25, CD127, CD95 and CD27. All sorted populations exceeded 95% purity. Right away, PBMCs were isolated by Lymphoprep density gradient centrifugation and were stained directly, with no culture step. Samples were stained and sorted in pairs, with one healthy donor and one patient per experiment, so that batch effects were minimized. In regard to this clone: No antigen is known for it. Base qualities are not at hand, and no much larger clone is one base apart.

The chain is made from TRBV27 and TRBJ2-7; 7 bases in the middle match TRBD1. The sequence was obtained from a man aged 18 to 29 with type 1 diabetes. The specimen was naive CD4+ T cells from blood. What this sample's cell subset or site label stands for: true naive CD4+ T cells. The CDR3 loop reads CASSQQQGTGEQYF. At the DNA level, the sequence is TGTGCCAGCAGCCAACAACAGGGGACCGGCGAGCAGTACTTC.